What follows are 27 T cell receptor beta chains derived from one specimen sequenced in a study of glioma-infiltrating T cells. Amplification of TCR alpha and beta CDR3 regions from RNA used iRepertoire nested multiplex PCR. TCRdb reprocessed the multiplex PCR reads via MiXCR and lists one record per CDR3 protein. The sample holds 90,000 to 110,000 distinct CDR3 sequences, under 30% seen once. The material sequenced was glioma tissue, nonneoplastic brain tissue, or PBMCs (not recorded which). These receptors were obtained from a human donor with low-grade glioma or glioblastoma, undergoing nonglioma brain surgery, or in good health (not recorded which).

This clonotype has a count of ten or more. CDR3 sequence (DNA): TGTGCCAGCTCACCAAGGGACAGCCTCTCTGGAAACACCATATATTTT. Protein: CASSPRDSLSGNTIYF. V is TRBV18 and J is TRBJ1-3; 7 bases are shared with TRBD1. Germline assignment: CDR1 KGHSH and CDR2 LQKENI. V trimming: 2 bases; J trimming: 0 bases; junction bases outside the gene matches: 4. The CDR3 consists of 16 residues. The whole variable domain, remainder taken from reference TRBV18 and TRBJ1-3, is NAGVMQNPRHLVRRRGQEARLRCSPMKGHSHVYWYRQLPEEGLKFMVYLQKENIIDESGMPKERFSAEFPKEGPSILRIQQVVRGDSAAYFCASSPRDSLSGNTIYFGEGSWLTVV.

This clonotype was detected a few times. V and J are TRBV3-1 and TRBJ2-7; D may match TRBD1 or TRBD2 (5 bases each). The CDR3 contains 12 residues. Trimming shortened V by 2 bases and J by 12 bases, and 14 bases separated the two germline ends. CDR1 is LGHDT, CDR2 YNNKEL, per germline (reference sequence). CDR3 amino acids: CASSQLSWGLYF. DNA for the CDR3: TGTGCCAGCAGCCAACTAAGTTGGGGGTTGTACTTC.

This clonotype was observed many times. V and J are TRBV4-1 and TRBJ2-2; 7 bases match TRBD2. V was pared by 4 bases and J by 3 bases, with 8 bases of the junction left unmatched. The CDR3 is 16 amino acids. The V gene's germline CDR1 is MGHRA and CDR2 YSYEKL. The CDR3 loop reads CASSPASSGDTGELFF. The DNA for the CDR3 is TGCGCCAGCAGCCCAGCCTCTAGCGGAGACACCGGGGAGCTGTTTTTT.

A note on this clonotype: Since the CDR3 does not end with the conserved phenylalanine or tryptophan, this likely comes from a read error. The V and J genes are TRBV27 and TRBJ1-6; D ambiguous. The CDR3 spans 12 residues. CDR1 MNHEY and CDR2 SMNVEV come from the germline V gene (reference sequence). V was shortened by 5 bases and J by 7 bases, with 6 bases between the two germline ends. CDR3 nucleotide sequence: TGTGCCAGCAGTCCCCACAATTCACCCCTCCACAAT. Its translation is CASSPHNSPLHN.

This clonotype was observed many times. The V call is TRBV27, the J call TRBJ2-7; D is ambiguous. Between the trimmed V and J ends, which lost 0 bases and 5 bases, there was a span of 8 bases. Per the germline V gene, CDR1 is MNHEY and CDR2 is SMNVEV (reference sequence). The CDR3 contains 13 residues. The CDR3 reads CASSLSAVNEQYF. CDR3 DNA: TGTGCCAGCAGTTTATCAGCAGTAAACGAGCAGTACTTC.

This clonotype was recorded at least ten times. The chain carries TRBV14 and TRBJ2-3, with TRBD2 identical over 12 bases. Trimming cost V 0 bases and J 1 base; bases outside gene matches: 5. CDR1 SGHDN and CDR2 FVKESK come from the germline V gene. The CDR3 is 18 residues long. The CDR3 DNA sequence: TGTGCCAGCAGCCAAGATCTTGGACTAGCGGGGCGCACAGATACGCAGTATTTT. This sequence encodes CASSQDLGLAGRTDTQYF.

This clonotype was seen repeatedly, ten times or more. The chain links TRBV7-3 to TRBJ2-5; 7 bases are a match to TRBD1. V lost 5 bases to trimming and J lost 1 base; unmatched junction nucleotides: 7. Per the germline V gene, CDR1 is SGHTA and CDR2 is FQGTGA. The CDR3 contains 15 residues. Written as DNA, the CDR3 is TGTGCCAGCAGCCGAACTCGGGACAGCCAAGAGACCCAGTACTTC. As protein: CASSRTRDSQETQYF.

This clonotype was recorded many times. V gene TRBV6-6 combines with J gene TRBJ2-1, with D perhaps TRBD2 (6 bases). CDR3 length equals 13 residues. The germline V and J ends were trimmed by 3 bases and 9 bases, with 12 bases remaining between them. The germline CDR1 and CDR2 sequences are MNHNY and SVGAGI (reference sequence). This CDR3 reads CASSYGGEGEQFF. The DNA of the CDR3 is TGTGCCAGCAGTTATGGAGGGGAAGGTGAGCAGTTCTTC.

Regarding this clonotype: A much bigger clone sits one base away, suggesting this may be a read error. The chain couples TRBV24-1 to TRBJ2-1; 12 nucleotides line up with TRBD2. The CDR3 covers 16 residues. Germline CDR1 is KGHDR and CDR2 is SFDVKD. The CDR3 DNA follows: TGTGCCACCAGTGATCTAGCGGGAGGGAACTACGATGAGCAGTTCTTC. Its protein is CATSDLAGGNYDEQFF.

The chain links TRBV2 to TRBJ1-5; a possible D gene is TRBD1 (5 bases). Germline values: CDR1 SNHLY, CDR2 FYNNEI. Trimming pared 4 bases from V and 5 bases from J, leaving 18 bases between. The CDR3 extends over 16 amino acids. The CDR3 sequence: CASSAETGGVDQPQHF. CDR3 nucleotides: TGTGCCAGCAGTGCAGAGACCGGAGGGGTGGATCAGCCCCAGCATTTT.

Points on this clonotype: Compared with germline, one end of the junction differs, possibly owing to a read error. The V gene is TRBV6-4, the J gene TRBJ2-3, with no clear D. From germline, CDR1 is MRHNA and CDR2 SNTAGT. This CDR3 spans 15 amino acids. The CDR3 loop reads CASSDSGQLTDKQYF. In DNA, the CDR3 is TGTGCCAGCAGTGACTCAGGGCAGCTCACAGATAAGCAGTATTTT.

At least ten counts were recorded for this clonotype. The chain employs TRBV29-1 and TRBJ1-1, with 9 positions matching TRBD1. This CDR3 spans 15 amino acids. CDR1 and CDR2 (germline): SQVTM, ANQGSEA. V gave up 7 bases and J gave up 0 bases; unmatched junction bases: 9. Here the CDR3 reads CSGGDRDLMNTEAFF. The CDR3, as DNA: TGCAGCGGGGGGGACAGGGACCTCATGAACACTGAAGCTTTCTTT.

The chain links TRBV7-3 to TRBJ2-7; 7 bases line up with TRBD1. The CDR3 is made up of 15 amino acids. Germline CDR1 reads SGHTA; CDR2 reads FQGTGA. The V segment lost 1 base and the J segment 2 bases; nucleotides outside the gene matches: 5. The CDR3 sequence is CASSLNSGGPYEQYF. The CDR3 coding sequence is TGTGCCAGCAGCTTAAACTCAGGGGGTCCCTACGAGCAGTACTTC.

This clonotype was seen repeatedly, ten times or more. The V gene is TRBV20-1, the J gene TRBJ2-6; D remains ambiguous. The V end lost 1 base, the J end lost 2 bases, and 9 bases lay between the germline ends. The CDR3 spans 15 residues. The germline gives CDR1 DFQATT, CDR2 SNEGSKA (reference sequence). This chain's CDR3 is CSARVGRPGANVLTF. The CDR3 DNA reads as TGCAGTGCTAGAGTTGGACGCCCTGGGGCCAACGTCCTGACTTTC.

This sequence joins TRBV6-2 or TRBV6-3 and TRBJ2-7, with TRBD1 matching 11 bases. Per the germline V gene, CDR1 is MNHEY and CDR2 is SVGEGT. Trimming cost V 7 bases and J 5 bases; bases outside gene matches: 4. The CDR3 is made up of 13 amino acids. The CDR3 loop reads CASKGQGVNEQYF. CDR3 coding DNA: TGTGCCAGCAAGGGACAGGGGGTCAACGAGCAGTACTTC.

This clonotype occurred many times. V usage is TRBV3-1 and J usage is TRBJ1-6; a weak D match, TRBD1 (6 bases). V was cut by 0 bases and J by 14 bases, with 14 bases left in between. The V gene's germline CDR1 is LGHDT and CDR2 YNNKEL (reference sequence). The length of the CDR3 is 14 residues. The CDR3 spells CASSQDTSGGTLHF. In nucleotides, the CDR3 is TGTGCCAGCAGCCAAGATACCTCCGGGGGCACCCTCCACTTT. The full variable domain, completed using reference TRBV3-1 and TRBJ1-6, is DTAVSQTPKYLVTQMGNDKSIKCEQNLGHDTMYWYKQDSKKFLKIMFSYNNKELIINETVPNRFSPKSPDKAHLNLHINSLELGDSAVYFCASSQDTSGGTLHFGNGTRLTVT.

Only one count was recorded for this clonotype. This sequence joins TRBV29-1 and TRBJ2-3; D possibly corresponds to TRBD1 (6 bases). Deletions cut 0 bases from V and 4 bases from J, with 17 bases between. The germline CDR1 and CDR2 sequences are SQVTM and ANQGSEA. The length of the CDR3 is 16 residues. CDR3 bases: TGCAGCGTTGAAGATCGGTGGGGGCGCGGAGCAGATACGCAGTATTTT. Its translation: CSVEDRWGRGADTQYF.

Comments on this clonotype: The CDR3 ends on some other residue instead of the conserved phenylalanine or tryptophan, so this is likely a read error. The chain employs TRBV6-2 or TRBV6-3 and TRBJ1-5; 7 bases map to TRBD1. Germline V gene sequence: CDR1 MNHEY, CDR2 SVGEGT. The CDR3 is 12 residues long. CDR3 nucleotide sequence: TGTACCAGCAGGCAGGGGGATCAGCCCCAGCATTAT. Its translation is CTSRQGDQPQHY.

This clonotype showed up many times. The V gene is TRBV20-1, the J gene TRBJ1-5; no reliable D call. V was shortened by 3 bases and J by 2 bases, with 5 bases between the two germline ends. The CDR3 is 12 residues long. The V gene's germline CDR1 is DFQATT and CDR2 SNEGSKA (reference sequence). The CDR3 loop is CSARRGNQPQHF. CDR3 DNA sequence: TGCAGTGCTAGGAGGGGCAATCAGCCCCAGCATTTT.

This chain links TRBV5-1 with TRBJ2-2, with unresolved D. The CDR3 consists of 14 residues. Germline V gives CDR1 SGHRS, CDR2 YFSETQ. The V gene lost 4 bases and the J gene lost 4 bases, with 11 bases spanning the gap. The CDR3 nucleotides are TGCGCCAGCAGCCTCCAGCCGCCCACCGGGGAGCTGTTTTTT. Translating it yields CASSLQPPTGELFF.

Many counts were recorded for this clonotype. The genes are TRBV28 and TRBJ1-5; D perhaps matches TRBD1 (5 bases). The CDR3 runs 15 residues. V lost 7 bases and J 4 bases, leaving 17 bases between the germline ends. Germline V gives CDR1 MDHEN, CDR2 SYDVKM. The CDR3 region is CASTSGPTMNQPQHF. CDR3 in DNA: TGTGCCAGCACATCGGGGCCGACTATGAATCAGCCCCAGCATTTT.

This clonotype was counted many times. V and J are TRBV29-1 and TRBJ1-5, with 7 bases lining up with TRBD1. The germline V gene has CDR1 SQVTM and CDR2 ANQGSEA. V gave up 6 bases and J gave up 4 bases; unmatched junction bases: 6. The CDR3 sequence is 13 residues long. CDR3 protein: CSVQTGSNQPQHF. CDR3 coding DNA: TGCAGCGTCCAGACAGGGTCGAATCAGCCCCAGCATTTT.

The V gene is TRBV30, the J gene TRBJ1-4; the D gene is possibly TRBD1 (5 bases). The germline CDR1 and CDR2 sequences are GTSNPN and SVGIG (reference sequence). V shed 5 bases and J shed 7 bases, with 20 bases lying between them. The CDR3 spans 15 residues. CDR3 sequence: CAWSLGRVKTEKLFF. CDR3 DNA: TGTGCCTGGTCCCTTGGCAGGGTAAAGACTGAAAAACTGTTTTTT. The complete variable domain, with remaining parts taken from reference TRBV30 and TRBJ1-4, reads SQTIHQWPATLVQPVGSPLSLECTVEGTSNPNLYWYRQAAGRGLQLLFYSVGIGQISSEVPQNLSASRPQDRQFILSSKKLLLSDSGFYLCAWSLGRVKTEKLFFGSGTQLSVL.

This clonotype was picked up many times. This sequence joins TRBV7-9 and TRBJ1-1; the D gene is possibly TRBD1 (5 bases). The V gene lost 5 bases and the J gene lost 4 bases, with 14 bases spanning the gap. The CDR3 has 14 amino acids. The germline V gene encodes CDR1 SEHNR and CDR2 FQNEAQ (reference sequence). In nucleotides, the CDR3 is TGTGCCAGCAGCCCCACGGGGGGTGGCACTGAAGCTTTCTTT. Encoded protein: CASSPTGGGTEAFF.

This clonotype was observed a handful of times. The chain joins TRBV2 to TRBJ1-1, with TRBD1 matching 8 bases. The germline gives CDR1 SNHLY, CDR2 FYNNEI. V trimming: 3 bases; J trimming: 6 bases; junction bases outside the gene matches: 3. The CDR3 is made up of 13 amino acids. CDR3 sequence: CASSEDRVSEAFF. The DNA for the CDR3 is TGTGCCAGCAGTGAGGACAGGGTCTCTGAAGCTTTCTTT.

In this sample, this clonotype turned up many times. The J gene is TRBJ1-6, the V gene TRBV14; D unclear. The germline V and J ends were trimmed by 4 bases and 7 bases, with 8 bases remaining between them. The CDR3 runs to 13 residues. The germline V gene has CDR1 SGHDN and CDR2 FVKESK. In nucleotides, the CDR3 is TGTGCCAGCAGCCCCCGGCCAAATTCACCCCTCCACTTT. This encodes CASSPRPNSPLHF.

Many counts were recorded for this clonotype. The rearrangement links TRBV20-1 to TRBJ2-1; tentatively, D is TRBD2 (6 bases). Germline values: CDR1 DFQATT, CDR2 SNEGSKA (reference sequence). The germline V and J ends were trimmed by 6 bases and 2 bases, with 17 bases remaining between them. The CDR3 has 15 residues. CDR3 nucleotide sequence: TGCAGTGCACTAGGGAGCGGGCCCACCTACAATGAGCAGTTCTTC. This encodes CSALGSGPTYNEQFF.